This T cell receptor beta chain was observed in a study of radiotherapy plus CTLA-4 blockade in lung cancer. Across the whole study: Patients showed objective responses in about 20% of cases, and disease control was achieved by less than 35%. Whole-study findings and limits: Early blood T cell clone dynamics reportedly forecast response best, with interferon-beta. Radiotherapy with ipilimumab was followed by blood expansion of tumor-derived clones.

CTLA-4 blockade with ipilimumab, together with focal radiation, was given to patients with chemo-refractory metastatic non-small-cell lung cancer. The repertoire was sequenced with immunoSEQ multiplex PCR; TCRdb's copy has only in-frame clones and lacks some. Here the sample spans 90,000 to 150,000 clones, about four fifths being singletons. The CDR3 is 18 residues long. Germline CDR1 is SGHKS and CDR2 is YYEKEE (reference sequence). V dropped 4 bases and J dropped 4; count of bases not matched to a gene: 13. About this clone: The target antigen is unknown.

Sequences were derived from peripheral blood, sampled from a patient treated with radiotherapy plus ipilimumab. The sequence was collected from a human donor with non-small cell lung cancer who had a partial response to radiotherapy plus ipilimumab. The chain uses TRBV5-5 and TRBJ2-3; TRBD2 matches 12 bases. The CDR3 sequence: CASSLGDILAGGSDTQYF. In nucleotides, the CDR3 is TGTGCCAGCAGCCTCGGCGACATACTAGCGGGAGGCTCAGATACGCAGTATTTT.